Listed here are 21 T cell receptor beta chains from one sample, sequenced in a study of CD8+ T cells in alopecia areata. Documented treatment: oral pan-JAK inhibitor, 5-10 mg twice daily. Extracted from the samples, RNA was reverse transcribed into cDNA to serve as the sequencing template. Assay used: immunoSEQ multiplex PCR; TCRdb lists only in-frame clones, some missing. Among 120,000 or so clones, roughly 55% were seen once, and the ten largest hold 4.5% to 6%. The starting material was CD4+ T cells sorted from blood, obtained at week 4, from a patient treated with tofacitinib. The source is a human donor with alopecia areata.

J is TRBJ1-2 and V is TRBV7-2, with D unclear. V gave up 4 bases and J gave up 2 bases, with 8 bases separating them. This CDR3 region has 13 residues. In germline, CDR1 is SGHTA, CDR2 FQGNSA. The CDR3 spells CASSSPDNYGYTF. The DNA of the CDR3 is TGTGCCAGCAGCTCCCCGGACAACTATGGCTACACCTTC.

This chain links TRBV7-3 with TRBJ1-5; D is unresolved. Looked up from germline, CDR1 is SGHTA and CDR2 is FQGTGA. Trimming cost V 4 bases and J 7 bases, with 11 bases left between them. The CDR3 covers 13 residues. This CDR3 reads CASSSRTWQPQHF. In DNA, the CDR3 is TGTGCCAGCAGCTCCCGAACCTGGCAGCCCCAGCATTTT.

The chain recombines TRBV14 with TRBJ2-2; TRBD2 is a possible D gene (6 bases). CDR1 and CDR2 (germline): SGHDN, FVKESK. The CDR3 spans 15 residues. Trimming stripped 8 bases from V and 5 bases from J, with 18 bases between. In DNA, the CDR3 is TGTGCCAGCCGGAGGGGAGCGGGCCAAACCGGGGAGCTGTTTTTT. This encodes CASRRGAGQTGELFF.

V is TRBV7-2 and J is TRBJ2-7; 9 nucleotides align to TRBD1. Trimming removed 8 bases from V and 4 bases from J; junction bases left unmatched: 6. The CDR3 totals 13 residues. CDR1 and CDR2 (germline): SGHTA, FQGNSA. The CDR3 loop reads CASGPTGGYEQYF. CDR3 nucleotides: TGTGCCAGCGGCCCGACAGGGGGGTACGAGCAGTACTTC. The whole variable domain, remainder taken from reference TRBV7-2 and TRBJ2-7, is GAGVSQSPSNKVTEKGKDVELRCDPISGHTALYWYRQSLGQGLEFLIYFQGNSAPDKSGLPSDRFSAERTGGSVSTLTIQRTQQEDSAVYLCASGPTGGYEQYFGPGTRLTVT.

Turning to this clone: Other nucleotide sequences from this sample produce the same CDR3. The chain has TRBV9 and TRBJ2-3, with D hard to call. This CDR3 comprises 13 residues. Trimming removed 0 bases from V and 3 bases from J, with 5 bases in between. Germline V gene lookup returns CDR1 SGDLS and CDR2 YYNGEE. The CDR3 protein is CASSVAGTDTQYF. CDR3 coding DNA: TGTGCCAGCAGCGTAGCTGGTACAGATACGCAGTATTTT.

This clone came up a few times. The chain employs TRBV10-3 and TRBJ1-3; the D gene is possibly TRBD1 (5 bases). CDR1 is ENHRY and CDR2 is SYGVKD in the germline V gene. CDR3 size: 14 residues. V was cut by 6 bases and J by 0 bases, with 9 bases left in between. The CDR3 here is CAISAGSSGNTIYF. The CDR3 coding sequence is TGTGCCATCAGCGCAGGGAGCTCTGGAAACACCATATATTTT.

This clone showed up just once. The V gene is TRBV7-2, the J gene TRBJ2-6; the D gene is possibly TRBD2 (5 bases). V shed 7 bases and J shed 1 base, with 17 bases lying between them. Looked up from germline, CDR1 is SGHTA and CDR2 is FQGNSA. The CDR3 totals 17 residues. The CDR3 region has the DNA TGTGCCAGCAAAGAGCGGTATTTGGCTTCTGGGGCCAACGTCCTGACTTTC. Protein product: CASKERYLASGANVLTF.

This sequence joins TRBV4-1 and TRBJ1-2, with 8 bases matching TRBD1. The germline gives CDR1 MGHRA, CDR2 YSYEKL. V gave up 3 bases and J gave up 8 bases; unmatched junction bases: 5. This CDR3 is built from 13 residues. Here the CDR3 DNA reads TGCGCCAGCAGCCAGTCGACAGGGGAAGGCTACACCTTC. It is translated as CASSQSTGEGYTF.

The CDR3 spells CASSLGPNTEAFF. Written as DNA, the CDR3 is TGTGCCAGCAGCTTGGGACCGAACACTGAAGCTTTCTTT. The chain recombines TRBV5-6 with TRBJ1-1; D not certain. The CDR3 is 13 amino acids. V was trimmed by 0 bases and J by 1 base, leaving 4 bases between them. Per the germline V gene, CDR1 is SGHDT and CDR2 is YYEEEE.

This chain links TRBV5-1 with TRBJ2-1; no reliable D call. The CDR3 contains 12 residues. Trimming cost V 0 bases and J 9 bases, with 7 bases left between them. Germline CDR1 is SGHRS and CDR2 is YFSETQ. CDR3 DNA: TGCGCCAGCAGCTTGGCCGTCAGTGAGCAGTTCTTC. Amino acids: CASSLAVSEQFF.

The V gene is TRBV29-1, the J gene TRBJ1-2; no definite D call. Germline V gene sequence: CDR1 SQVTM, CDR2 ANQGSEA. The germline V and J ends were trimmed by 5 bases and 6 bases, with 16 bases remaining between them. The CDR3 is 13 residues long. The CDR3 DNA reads TGCAGCGTTCTCTGGAGGTTGGGTCATGGCTACACCTTC. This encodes CSVLWRLGHGYTF.

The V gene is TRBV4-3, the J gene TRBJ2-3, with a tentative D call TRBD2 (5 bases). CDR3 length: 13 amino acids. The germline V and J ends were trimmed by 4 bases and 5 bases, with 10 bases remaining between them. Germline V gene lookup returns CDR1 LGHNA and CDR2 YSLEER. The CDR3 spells CASSRSREDTQYF. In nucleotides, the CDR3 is TGCGCCAGCAGCCGGTCCCGGGAAGATACGCAGTATTTT.

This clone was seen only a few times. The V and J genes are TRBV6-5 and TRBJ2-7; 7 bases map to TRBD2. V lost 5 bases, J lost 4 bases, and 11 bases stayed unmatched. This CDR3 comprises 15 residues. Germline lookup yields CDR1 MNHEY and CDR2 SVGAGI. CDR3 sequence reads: CASSRSGTPLYEQYF. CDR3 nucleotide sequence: TGTGCCAGCAGTAGGAGCGGGACCCCTTTGTACGAGCAGTACTTC.

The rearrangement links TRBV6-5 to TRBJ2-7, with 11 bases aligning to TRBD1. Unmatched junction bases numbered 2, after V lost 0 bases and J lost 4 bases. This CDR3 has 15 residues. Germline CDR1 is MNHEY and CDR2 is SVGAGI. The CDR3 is CASSYSGTGGYEQYF. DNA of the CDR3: TGTGCCAGCAGTTACTCCGGGACAGGGGGGTACGAGCAGTACTTC.

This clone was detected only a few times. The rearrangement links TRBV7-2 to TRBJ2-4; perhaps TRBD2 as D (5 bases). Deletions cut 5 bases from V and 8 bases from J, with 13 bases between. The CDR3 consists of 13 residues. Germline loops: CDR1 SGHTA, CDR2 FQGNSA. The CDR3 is CASSLNSGDIQYF. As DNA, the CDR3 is TGTGCCAGCAGCCTTAATTCCGGGGACATTCAGTACTTC.

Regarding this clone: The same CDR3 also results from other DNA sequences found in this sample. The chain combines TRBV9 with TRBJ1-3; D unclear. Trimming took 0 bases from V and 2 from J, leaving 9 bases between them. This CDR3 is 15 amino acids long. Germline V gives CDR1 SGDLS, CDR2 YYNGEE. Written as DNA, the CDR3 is TGTGCCAGCAGCGTAGGTAGGGAAGCTGGAAACACCATATATTTT. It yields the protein CASSVGREAGNTIYF.

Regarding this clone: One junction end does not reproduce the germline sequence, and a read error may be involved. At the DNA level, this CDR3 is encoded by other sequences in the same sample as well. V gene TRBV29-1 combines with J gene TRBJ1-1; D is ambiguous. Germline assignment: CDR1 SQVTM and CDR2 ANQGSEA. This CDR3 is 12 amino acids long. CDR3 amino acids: CSVQGQNTEAFF. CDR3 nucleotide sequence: TGCAGCGTTCAAGGGCAGAACACTGAAGCCTTCTTT.

CDR3 DNA: TGCAGCGTCCTCCCGGGACAGGGAGGGGAGACCCAGTACTTC. Its protein is CSVLPGQGGETQYF. This chain joins TRBV29-1 and TRBJ2-5, with TRBD1 identical over 9 bases. The V gene end was trimmed by 6 bases and the J gene end by 5 bases; junction bases not matched to a gene: 10. CDR1 is SQVTM, CDR2 ANQGSEA, per germline. The CDR3 is 14 amino acids.

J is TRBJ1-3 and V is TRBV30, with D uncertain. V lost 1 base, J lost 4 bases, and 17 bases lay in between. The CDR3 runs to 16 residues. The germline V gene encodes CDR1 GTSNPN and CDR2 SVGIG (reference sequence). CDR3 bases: TGTGCCTGGAGTGGGCAGCCCGGTAGAATGGGAAACACCATATATTTT. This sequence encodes CAWSGQPGRMGNTIYF.

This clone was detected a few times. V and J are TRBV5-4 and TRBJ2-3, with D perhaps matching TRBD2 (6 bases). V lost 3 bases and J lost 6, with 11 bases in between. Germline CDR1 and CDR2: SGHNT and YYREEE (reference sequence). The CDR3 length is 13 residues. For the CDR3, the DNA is TGTGCCAGCAGCTCTGGGAGCGGGGATACGCAGTATTTT. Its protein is CASSSGSGDTQYF.

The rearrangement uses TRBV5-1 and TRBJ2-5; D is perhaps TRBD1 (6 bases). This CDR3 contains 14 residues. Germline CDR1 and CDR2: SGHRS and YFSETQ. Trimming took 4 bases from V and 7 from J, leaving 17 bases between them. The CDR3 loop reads CASSVEQGRATQYF. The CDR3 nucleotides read TGCGCCAGCAGCGTCGAACAGGGAAGGGCGACCCAGTACTTC.